Each of the 10 T cell receptor beta chains below was sequenced from the same sample in a study of control samples from healthy donors and cancer patients. Sequencing was performed with immunoSEQ multiplex PCR; in TCRdb, only in-frame clones are kept and a portion is missing. The sample records around 67,000 clones, roughly 90% being singletons. Sequencing was done on a sample of PBMCs. The receptors shown here come from a man in his sixties with colorectal cancer.

The genes are TRBV5-6 and TRBJ2-3; D ambiguous. Germline V gives CDR1 SGHDT, CDR2 YYEEEE. The length of the CDR3 is 11 residues. Trimming removed 7 bases from V and 6 bases from J, with 9 bases in between. The CDR3 region has the DNA TGTGCCAGCTCCCAGATGGATACGCAGTATTTT. It codes for CASSQMDTQYF.

The rearrangement joins TRBV4-1 to TRBJ2-1, with TRBD1 matching 9 bases. The ends lost 4 bases at V and 3 bases at J; junction bases unmatched: 4. The CDR3 has 15 amino acids. CDR1 MGHRA and CDR2 YSYEKL come from the germline V gene. The CDR3 DNA reads as TGCGCCAGCAGCCCACCGGGACAGGGCTACAATGAGCAGTTCTTC. It translates to CASSPPGQGYNEQFF.

This chain connects TRBV3-1 (or the pseudogene TRBV3-2) to TRBJ2-1; 10 bases line up with TRBD1. Germline V gives CDR1 LGHDT, CDR2 YNNKEL (reference sequence). Trimming cost V 4 bases and J 12 bases; bases outside gene matches: 6. CDR3 length: 13 amino acids. The CDR3 region has the DNA TGTGCCAGCAGCCCCGGACAGGGGGAAAGGCAGTTCTTC. Translation gives CASSPGQGERQFF.

This chain uses TRBV2 with TRBJ2-7; 9 bases line up with TRBD1. This CDR3 comprises 12 residues. With 6 bases clipped from V and 4 bases from J, the junction kept 1 base outside the gene matches. Germline V CDR1 and CDR2: SNHLY, FYNNEI. This CDR3 is CASRGQGYEQYF. The CDR3 DNA reads as TGTGCCAGCAGAGGACAGGGGTACGAGCAGTACTTC.

The chain joins TRBV5-4 to TRBJ1-1; D call uncertain. The V end was cut by 4 bases, the J end by 4 bases, with 20 bases between. Per germline, CDR1 SGHNT and CDR2 YYREEE (reference sequence). CDR3 length: 16 residues. The CDR3 region has the DNA TGTGCCAGCAGCCAATTCGGGGTGGGTCCGATCACTGAAGCTTTCTTT. It codes for CASSQFGVGPITEAFF.

Only one count was recorded for this clone. The chain uses TRBV5-1 and TRBJ1-6; a possible D gene is TRBD1 (6 bases). Trimming removed 0 bases from V and 10 bases from J, with 17 bases in between. Germline V CDR1 and CDR2: SGHRS, YFSETQ. The CDR3 sequence is 16 residues long. The CDR3 sequence: CASSLGLGGTRSPLHF. The CDR3 DNA follows: TGCGCCAGCAGCTTGGGCCTGGGGGGGACACGATCACCCCTCCACTTT.

This chain connects TRBV5-1 to TRBJ2-7; 7 positions agree with TRBD2. The germline V gene has CDR1 SGHRS and CDR2 YFSETQ. Trimming removed 5 bases from V and 3 bases from J; junction bases left unmatched: 5. The CDR3 spans 13 residues. The CDR3 DNA sequence: TGCGCCAGCAGATGGGAGGGGCTCTACGAGCAGTACTTC. It codes for CASRWEGLYEQYF.

This clone occurred a few times. V is TRBV29-1 and J is TRBJ1-5, with D perhaps TRBD1 (6 bases). Germline CDR1 is SQVTM and CDR2 is ANQGSEA. V was clipped by 6 bases and J by 6 bases, with 12 bases between them. The CDR3 is 12 amino acids. CDR3 sequence reads: CSVQGAGQPQHF. In nucleotides, the CDR3 is TGCAGCGTACAGGGAGCCGGTCAGCCCCAGCATTTT.

The rearrangement uses TRBV30 and TRBJ1-5; possible D gene TRBD1, 5 bases. The CDR3 has 14 amino acids. Germline V gene data show CDR1 as GTSNPN and CDR2 as SVGIG (reference sequence). Trimming took off 0 bases at V and 6 bases at J, with 12 bases between the two ends. CDR3 sequence: CAWSVGEGFQPQHF. For the CDR3, the DNA is TGTGCCTGGAGTGTAGGTGAGGGGTTTCAGCCCCAGCATTTT.

This clone was detected once. CDR3: CAGGDRVTDTQYF. The CDR3 nucleotides read TGTGCCGGAGGGGACAGGGTCACAGATACGCAGTATTTT. V and J are TRBV7-9 and TRBJ2-3; 9 bases line up with TRBD1. From germline, CDR1 is SEHNR and CDR2 FQNEAQ (reference sequence). This CDR3 region has 13 residues. V was pared by 11 bases and J by 2 bases, with 5 bases of the junction left unmatched.